Below, 17 T cell receptor beta chains from the same sample are listed, as sequenced in a study of blood T cell repertoires in COVID-19. Measured with immunoSEQ multiplex PCR; TCRdb has only the in-frame clones, and not every one. The data hold about 44,000 clones, with around nine tenths observed a single time. Sequencing was done on a sample of peripheral blood. All receptors come from a woman aged 35 to 49 with acute or convalescent COVID-19.

This chain uses TRBV7-2 with TRBJ1-1; D call uncertain. This CDR3 comprises 13 residues. The V and J ends lost 5 bases and 4 bases respectively, with 11 bases between them. Germline CDR1 reads SGHTA; CDR2 reads FQGNSA. CDR3 bases: TGTGCCAGCAGCCCACCTTTGGCCACTGAAGCTTTCTTT. The encoded protein is CASSPPLATEAFF.

The chain joins TRBV7-2 to TRBJ1-5; tentative D call: TRBD1 (5 bases). Deletions cut 6 bases from V and 4 bases from J, with 19 bases between. The CDR3 totals 16 residues. Germline V gene data show CDR1 as SGHTA and CDR2 as FQGNSA. CDR3 nucleotide sequence: TGTGCCAGCAGATTTGGGTCACAGGTATCTAATCAGCCCCAGCATTTT. This codes for CASRFGSQVSNQPQHF.

The chain recombines TRBV7-9 with TRBJ2-7, with 13 bases fitting TRBD2. The CDR3 spans 17 residues. J gave up 0 bases and V 6 bases, and 8 bases lay outside the gene matches. Per the germline V gene, CDR1 is SEHNR and CDR2 is FQNEAQ (reference sequence). CDR3 region: CASRAGTSGVHSYEQYF. The CDR3 DNA sequence: TGTGCCAGCAGGGCCGGGACTAGCGGGGTCCACTCCTACGAGCAGTACTTC.

This clone was observed a single time. The V and J genes are TRBV27 and TRBJ2-1, with TRBD2 matching over 9 bases. The junction had 10 bases not matched to a gene; V was cut back by 2 bases and J by 11 bases. CDR1 and CDR2 from the germline V gene are MNHEY and SMNVEV (reference sequence). The CDR3 runs to 15 residues. CDR3 protein: CASSLGASGVRKQFF. The CDR3 nucleotides read TGTGCCAGCAGTTTAGGGGCTAGCGGGGTGAGAAAGCAGTTCTTC.

This clone was detected once. This chain uses TRBV6-5 with TRBJ2-7; perhaps TRBD1 as D (5 bases). The V and J ends lost 3 bases and 2 bases respectively, with 11 bases between them. CDR3 size: 14 residues. Germline CDR1 and CDR2: MNHEY and SVGAGI. CDR3 protein: CASSYAGNTYEQYF. Here the CDR3 DNA reads TGTGCCAGCAGTTATGCAGGGAATACCTACGAGCAGTACTTC.

This clone showed up just once. This rearrangement joins TRBV5-1 to TRBJ1-2, with TRBD1 identical over 8 bases. In germline, CDR1 is SGHRS, CDR2 YFSETQ. This CDR3 region has 17 residues. The junction had 8 bases not matched to a gene; V was cut back by 0 bases and J by 1 base. The CDR3, as DNA: TGCGCCAGCAGCTTGGGAGTCCGAGACAGGGGTAACTATGGCTACACCTTC. This codes for CASSLGVRDRGNYGYTF.

The chain joins TRBV11-1 to TRBJ2-1; unclear D gene. The V end lost 0 bases, the J end lost 7 bases, and 4 bases lay between the germline ends. The germline V gene encodes CDR1 SGHAT and CDR2 FQDESV (reference sequence). The CDR3 covers 12 residues. CDR3 in DNA: TGTGCCAGCAGCTTAGCCAGGAATGAGCAGTTCTTC. Its translation: CASSLARNEQFF.

The chain employs TRBV9 and TRBJ2-1, with TRBD2 identical over 11 bases. CDR1 is SGDLS, CDR2 YYNGEE, per germline. After removal of 2 bases from V and 5 bases from J, the junction contained 0 bases not matched to a gene. This CDR3 comprises 14 residues. In DNA form, the CDR3 reads TGTGCCAGCAGCGTTAGCGGGGGGGACAATGAGCAGTTCTTC. It translates to CASSVSGGDNEQFF.

The chain is built from TRBV9 and TRBJ1-6; D remains ambiguous. The CDR3 has 12 amino acids. V was trimmed by 2 bases and J by 8 bases, leaving 5 bases between them. From germline, CDR1 is SGDLS and CDR2 YYNGEE. The CDR3 protein is CASSVRDSPLHF. The CDR3 bases are TGTGCCAGCAGCGTGCGGGATTCACCCCTCCACTTT.

This chain links TRBV5-1 with TRBJ1-6; D unclear. The CDR3 covers 15 residues. Between the trimmed V and J ends, which lost 4 bases and 4 bases, there was a span of 12 bases. Looked up from germline, CDR1 is SGHRS and CDR2 is YFSETQ. CDR3 amino acids: CASSLNSDYNSPLHF. The DNA for the CDR3 is TGCGCCAGCAGCCTTAACTCTGATTATAATTCACCCCTCCACTTT. Full variable domain (missing parts from reference TRBV5-1 and TRBJ1-6): KAGVTQTPRYLIKTRGQQVTLSCSPISGHRSVSWYQQTPGQGLQFLFEYFSETQRNKGNFPGRFSGRQFSNSRSEMNVSTLELGDSALYLCASSLNSDYNSPLHFGNGTRLTVT.

This rearrangement joins TRBV9 to TRBJ1-2; D not resolved. Looked up from germline, CDR1 is SGDLS and CDR2 is YYNGEE. V gave up 2 bases and J gave up 2 bases, with 7 bases separating them. The CDR3 length is 13 residues. DNA for the CDR3: TGTGCCAGCAGCGTTAGCACCAACTATGGCTACACCTTC. It encodes CASSVSTNYGYTF.

This clone showed up just once. The chain combines TRBV19 with TRBJ1-6, with D possibly TRBD1 on 5 matching bases. Looked up from germline, CDR1 is LNHDA and CDR2 is SQIVND (reference sequence). V was cut by 3 bases and J by 9 bases, with 15 bases left in between. This CDR3 has 15 residues. CDR3 DNA sequence: TGTGCCAGTAGTATTTCGACAGCTGGTAGTTCACCCCTCCACTTT. As protein: CASSISTAGSSPLHF.

The V gene is TRBV18, the J gene TRBJ2-5, with D tentatively TRBD2 (5 bases). The germline CDR1 and CDR2 sequences are KGHSH and LQKENI. The length of the CDR3 is 14 residues. V was shortened by 0 bases and J by 4 bases, with 9 bases between the two germline ends. The DNA for the CDR3 is TGTGCCAGCTCACCACCTGCTAGCTTAGAGACCCAGTACTTC. It yields the protein CASSPPASLETQYF.

This rearrangement joins TRBV7-9 to TRBJ1-2; TRBD1 aligns across 8 bases. Germline V gene sequence: CDR1 SEHNR, CDR2 FQNEAQ (reference sequence). This CDR3 comprises 15 residues. The V segment lost 0 bases and the J segment 6 bases; nucleotides outside the gene matches: 6. The chain's CDR3 is CASSLAGGQVNGYTF. In nucleotides, the CDR3 is TGTGCCAGCAGCTTAGCGGGGGGACAGGTGAATGGCTACACCTTC.

This rearrangement joins TRBV7-9 to TRBJ1-1; a possible D gene is TRBD1 (5 bases). Germline V gene data show CDR1 as SEHNR and CDR2 as FQNEAQ (reference sequence). This CDR3 has 14 residues. Trimming removed 1 base at V and 6 bases at J, with 12 bases between. The CDR3 protein is CASSLGGDFSEAFF. CDR3 coding DNA: TGTGCCAGCAGCTTAGGGGGCGATTTTTCTGAAGCTTTCTTT.

This sequence joins TRBV5-5 and TRBJ1-5; D is uncertain. The CDR3 totals 12 residues. The V and J ends lost 4 bases and 5 bases respectively, with 7 bases between them. Per germline, CDR1 SGHKS and CDR2 YYEKEE (reference sequence). CDR3 DNA sequence: TGTGCCAGCAGCCCCCTAGATCAGCCCCAGCATTTT. It translates to CASSPLDQPQHF.

This clone was observed once. Germline is not matched at one junction end, which may reflect a read error. The chain links TRBV12-3 or TRBV12-4 to TRBJ2-1, with TRBD2 matching 8 bases. The CDR3 is made up of 13 amino acids. CDR3 DNA: TGTGCCAGCAGTTTAGCGCTCGGGGCGGGAGGAGTCTTC. As protein: CASSLALGAGGVF.